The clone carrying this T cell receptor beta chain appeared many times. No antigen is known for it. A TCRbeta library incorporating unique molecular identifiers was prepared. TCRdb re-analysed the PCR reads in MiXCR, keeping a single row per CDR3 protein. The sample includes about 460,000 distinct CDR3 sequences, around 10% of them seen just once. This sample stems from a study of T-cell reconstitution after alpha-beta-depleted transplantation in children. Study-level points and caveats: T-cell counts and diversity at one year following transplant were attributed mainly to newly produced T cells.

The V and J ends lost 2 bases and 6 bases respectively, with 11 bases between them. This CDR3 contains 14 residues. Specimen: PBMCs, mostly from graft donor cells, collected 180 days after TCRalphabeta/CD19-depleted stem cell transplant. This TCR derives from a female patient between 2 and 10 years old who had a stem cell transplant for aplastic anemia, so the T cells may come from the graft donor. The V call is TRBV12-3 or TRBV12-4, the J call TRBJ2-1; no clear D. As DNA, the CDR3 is TGTGCCAGCAGTTTAAGGAACAGTCGCAATGAGCAGTTCTTC. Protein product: CASSLRNSRNEQFF.